This T cell receptor beta chain was identified during a study of cytomegalovirus exposure and HLA in healthy donors. Primers for the PCR totalled 60 Vbeta and 13 Jbeta. Measured with immunoSEQ multiplex PCR; TCRdb has only the in-frame clones, and not every one. The repertoire has 110,000 or so clones, 60% to 80% of them found once; the top ten carry more than 2.5%. Notes on this clone: Antigen unknown.

V lost 4 bases, J lost 0 bases, and 6 bases stayed unmatched. Germline V gene sequence: CDR1 SEHNR, CDR2 FQNEAQ (reference sequence). The CDR3 covers 16 residues. The study, taken as a whole, reports: A later analysis found that most CMV-associated TCR beta chains appeared HLA-restricted.

The clonotype originates from a man between 25 and 39 years old in good health and CMV-seronegative. The rearrangement joins TRBV7-9 to TRBJ2-7; 10 positions agree with TRBD1. Sequencing was done on a sample of PBMCs. Here the CDR3 reads CASSSDRGPRSYEQYF. CDR3 nucleotides: TGTGCCAGCAGCTCCGACAGGGGGCCGCGCTCCTACGAGCAGTACTTC.